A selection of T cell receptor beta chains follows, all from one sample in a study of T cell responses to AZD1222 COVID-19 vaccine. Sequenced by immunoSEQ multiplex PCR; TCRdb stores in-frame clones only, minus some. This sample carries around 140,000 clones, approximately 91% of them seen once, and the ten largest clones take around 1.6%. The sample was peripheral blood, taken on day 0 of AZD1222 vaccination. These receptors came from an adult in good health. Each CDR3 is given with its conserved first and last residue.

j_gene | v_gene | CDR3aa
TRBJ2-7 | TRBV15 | CATSRAPYEQYF
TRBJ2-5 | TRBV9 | CASSVEGFQETQYF
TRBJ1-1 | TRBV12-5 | CASVLWGTEAFF
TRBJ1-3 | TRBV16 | CASSHFRTGNTIYF
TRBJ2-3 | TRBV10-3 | CAINSNSGGSTDTQYF
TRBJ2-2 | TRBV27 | CASRVRWQNTGELFF
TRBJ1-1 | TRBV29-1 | CSGFRDSTFANTEAFF
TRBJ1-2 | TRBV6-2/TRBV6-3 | CASSWSLGQLDYTF
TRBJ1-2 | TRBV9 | CASSARGGAGYTF
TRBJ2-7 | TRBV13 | CASSLGTKRPSEQYF
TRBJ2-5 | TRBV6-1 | CASSEATGGQETQYF
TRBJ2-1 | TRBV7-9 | CASSLIKNNEQFF
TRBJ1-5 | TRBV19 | CASSTRQGGQPQHF
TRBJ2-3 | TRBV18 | CASSPPTGQGNTDTQYF
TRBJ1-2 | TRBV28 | CASSLRQGYTF
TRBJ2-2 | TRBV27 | CASSRDGGRGGELFF
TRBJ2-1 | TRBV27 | CASSFSGRGNWYNEQFF
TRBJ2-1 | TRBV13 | CASSPDRPYNEQFF